This entry is about one T cell receptor (beta chain). The source of the sample is a study of cytomegalovirus exposure and HLA in healthy donors. Unrecorded immune exposure was likely among donors, who were nominally healthy when sampled. The CDR3 contains 15 residues. Germline assignment: CDR1 SGDLS and CDR2 YYNGEE. V was pared by 7 bases and J by 3 bases, with 6 bases of the junction left unmatched. 13 Jbeta primers and 60 Vbeta primers were used for the PCR. Sequencing was performed with immunoSEQ multiplex PCR; in TCRdb, only in-frame clones are kept and a portion is missing. The listing contains around 100,000 clones.

The sample taken for sequencing was PBMCs. This clonotype originated in a man aged 50-59 years in good health and CMV-seronegative. This chain joins TRBV9 and TRBJ2-2; 10 bases fit TRBD2. CDR3 nucleotides: TGTGCCAGCCGCTTAGCGGGGGGTGACACCGGGGAGCTGTTTTTT. Encoded protein: CASRLAGGDTGELFF.